The subject of this entry is one TCR beta chain. Its antigen is not identified. These data originate in a study of T cells in Graves' hyperthyroidism and ophthalmopathy. Amplified TCR beta CDR3 regions came from RNA transcripts. HTBI primers were employed in a first-round RT-PCR of the TCR CDR3. Each CDR3 protein is one row after TCRdb ran MiXCR on the multiplex PCR reads. In the table there are about 420,000 distinct CDR3 sequences, 15% to 18% of which are singletons. From 9 to 10 ml of fresh peripheral blood, PBMCs were isolated. General observations from the study: Before onset, ophthalmopathy was predicted by the model a median around 6 months earlier.

V was shortened by 4 bases and J by 2 bases, with 10 bases between the two germline ends. In germline, CDR1 is SQVTM, CDR2 ANQGSEA. The CDR3 totals 13 residues. This receptor was obtained from a woman younger than 30 with Graves' hyperthyroidism. V usage is TRBV29-1 and J usage is TRBJ2-3; D ambiguous. Sequences were obtained from blood. The CDR3 loop reads CSVAQGSTDTQYF. The CDR3 DNA follows: TGCAGCGTTGCTCAAGGGTCCACAGATACGCAGTATTTT.